The 16 T cell receptor beta chains reported below all come from one sample, sequenced in a study of response to subunit inactivated influenza vaccine (dated by TCRdb to between 2018 and 2020). The library was made by RT-PCR. Instrument used: Illumina HiSeq 2500. In TCRdb, the public reads were trimmed at Q25 with fastp and aligned with MiXCR, with productive beta chains retained. CDR3 protein duplicates are merged, each entry listing the most common genes and DNA. The sample table shows about 830,000 distinct CDR3 sequences, and around 18% are seen once. About a tenth of the sample is taken by the ten largest. Sample: PBMCs from blood, taken around 5 days after vaccination. These receptors came from a man aged 45 to 65 who received an inactivated influenza vaccine. Donor details come from another sample of the same person, matched by shared clones.

This clonotype turned up a few times. V and J are TRBV20-1 and TRBJ2-1; tentatively, D is TRBD2 (6 bases). The CDR3 consists of 14 residues. The V end lost 6 bases, the J end lost 2 bases, and 14 bases lay between the germline ends. Germline CDR1 is DFQATT and CDR2 is SNEGSKA (reference sequence). The CDR3 DNA follows: TGCAGTGCAGGTCTACCGGGGGCCTACAATGAGCAGTTCTTC. Translating gives CSAGLPGAYNEQFF.

This rearrangement joins TRBV7-2 to TRBJ2-7, with 8 bases aligning to TRBD2. The CDR3 sequence is 16 residues long. Trimming took 5 bases from V and 7 from J; bases not matched to a gene: 16. Germline CDR1 reads SGHTA; CDR2 reads FQGNSA. For the CDR3, the DNA is TGTGCCAGCAGCCCGAAAGGGGTAGCGGGGCGACTAGAGCAGTACTTC. It codes for CASSPKGVAGRLEQYF. The whole variable domain, remainder taken from reference TRBV7-2 and TRBJ2-7, is GAGVSQSPSNKVTEKGKDVELRCDPISGHTALYWYRQSLGQGLEFLIYFQGNSAPDKSGLPSDRFSAERTGGSVSTLTIQRTQQEDSAVYLCASSPKGVAGRLEQYFGPGTRLTVT.

V gene TRBV5-5 combines with J gene TRBJ2-6; 7 bases are a match to TRBD1. CDR1 is SGHKS and CDR2 is YYEKEE in the germline V gene (reference sequence). This CDR3 contains 15 residues. V was pared by 7 bases and J by 4 bases, with 8 bases of the junction left unmatched. CDR3 region: CASGRQGSGANVLTF. CDR3 in DNA: TGTGCCAGCGGACGACAGGGCTCGGGGGCCAACGTCCTGACTTTC.

This clonotype appeared a few times. The J gene is TRBJ1-2, the V gene TRBV5-6, with TRBD1 identical over 7 bases. Germline loops: CDR1 SGHDT, CDR2 YYEEEE. There are 15 residues in the CDR3. Trimming at V came to 2 bases and at J to 7 bases, leaving 11 bases not matched to a gene. CDR3 sequence reads: CASSFSPGGQSGYTF. The CDR3 DNA follows: TGTGCCAGCAGCTTCTCCCCAGGGGGACAATCTGGCTACACCTTC. Based on the CDR3 plus reference TRBV5-6 and TRBJ1-2, the full variable domain is DAGVTQSPTHLIKTRGQQVTLRCSPKSGHDTVSWYQQALGQGPQFIFQYYEEEERQRGNFPDRFSGHQFPNYSSELNVNALLLGDSALYLCASSFSPGGQSGYTFGSGTRLTVV.

This clonotype came up a few times. The chain links TRBV29-1 to TRBJ2-5; 7 bases agree with TRBD1. J lost 4 bases, V lost 7 bases, and 6 bases had no gene match. The V gene's germline CDR1 is SQVTM and CDR2 ANQGSEA. CDR3 length: 12 residues. The CDR3, as DNA: TGCAGCGCTGACCCAGGGGGAGAGACCCAGTACTTC. Translation gives CSADPGGETQYF.

The table lists this clonotype with a few counts. The chain is built from TRBV18 and TRBJ2-7, with D perhaps matching TRBD1 (6 bases). The germline V gene has CDR1 KGHSH and CDR2 LQKENI. The V end was cut by 1 base, the J end by 5 bases, with 15 bases between. The CDR3 loop spans 15 amino acids. Here the CDR3 reads CASSPQTGPQNEQYF. CDR3 nucleotides: TGTGCCAGCTCACCACAGACAGGACCGCAGAACGAGCAGTACTTC.

The chain carries TRBV20-1 and TRBJ1-1; tentatively, D is TRBD1 (6 bases). V gave up 5 bases and J gave up 0 bases, with 13 bases separating them. Germline V gene lookup returns CDR1 DFQATT and CDR2 SNEGSKA (reference sequence). The CDR3 has 14 amino acids. CDR3 DNA sequence: TGCAGTGCTTTAGGACAGTTAATGAACACTGAAGCTTTCTTT. It encodes CSALGQLMNTEAFF.

V gene TRBV5-6 combines with J gene TRBJ2-1, with 7 bases matching TRBD1. Losses at the gene ends were 2 bases for V and 10 bases for J; bases not matched to a gene: 6. Germline V gene sequence: CDR1 SGHDT, CDR2 YYEEEE. The CDR3 runs 13 residues. The CDR3, as DNA: TGTGCCAGCAGCTTCCCGACAGGGCTCGAGCAGTTCTTC. It codes for CASSFPTGLEQFF.

The chain is built from TRBV28 and TRBJ2-7; D might be TRBD1 or TRBD2, each matching 5 bases. Trimming removed 3 bases at V and 3 bases at J, with 18 bases between. Germline CDR1 is MDHEN and CDR2 is SYDVKM. The CDR3 loop spans 16 amino acids. The CDR3 bases are TGTGCCAGCAGTTTCGGCGGTGGGGGAAGGGTCTACGAGCAGTACTTC. Protein product: CASSFGGGGRVYEQYF.

The chain recombines TRBV4-1 with TRBJ1-6; D may be TRBD1 (6 bases). Germline V CDR1 and CDR2: MGHRA, YSYEKL. The CDR3 is made up of 15 amino acids. Trimming took off 2 bases at V and 9 bases at J, with 14 bases between the two ends. The chain's CDR3 is CASSQNGGLGSPLHF. DNA for the CDR3: TGCGCCAGCAGCCAAAACGGGGGCCTTGGTTCACCCCTCCACTTT.

The chain uses TRBV6-1 and TRBJ2-7; 8 positions match TRBD1. There are 14 residues in the CDR3. Per germline, CDR1 MNHNS and CDR2 SASEGT. V lost 6 bases and J lost 0; bases outside the gene matches: 4. The CDR3 DNA reads TGTGCCAGCAGCCGGGACAGGTTCTCCTACGAGCAGTACTTC. Translated, it gives CASSRDRFSYEQYF.

The chain uses TRBV5-1 and TRBJ2-3; 8 bases map to TRBD1. The length of the CDR3 is 15 residues. Germline trimming cut 2 bases from V and 2 bases from J; bases unmatched to any gene: 4. Germline assignment: CDR1 SGHRS and CDR2 YFSETQ. The CDR3 sequence is CASSFRGHLTDTQYF. The CDR3 nucleotides read TGCGCCAGCAGCTTCAGGGGGCACCTCACAGATACGCAGTATTTT.

The sample holds many counts of this clonotype. The chain uses TRBV5-5 and TRBJ1-5; TRBD1 aligns across 7 bases. With 4 bases clipped from V and 2 bases from J, the junction kept 9 bases outside the gene matches. Germline V gives CDR1 SGHKS, CDR2 YYEKEE (reference sequence). There are 16 residues in the CDR3. The DNA for the CDR3 is TGTGCCAGCAGCCTTCTTCAGGGGGAGGGCAATCAGCCCCAGCATTTT. Its protein product is CASSLLQGEGNQPQHF.

The chain carries TRBV10-3 and TRBJ2-1; D perhaps matches TRBD2 (5 bases). The V end lost 4 bases, the J end lost 9 bases, and 19 bases lay between the germline ends. The CDR3 is 15 amino acids. Germline V CDR1 and CDR2: ENHRY, SYGVKD. CDR3 residues: CAISALAPGEGEQFF. CDR3 coding DNA: TGTGCCATCAGTGCCTTAGCTCCGGGCGAGGGTGAGCAGTTCTTC.

At least ten counts were recorded for this clonotype. The rearrangement uses TRBV29-1 and TRBJ2-7; 7 bases are a match to TRBD1. V gave up 7 bases and J gave up 4 bases; unmatched junction bases: 10. CDR3 size: 13 residues. CDR1 SQVTM and CDR2 ANQGSEA come from the germline V gene. CDR3 residues: CSALGEGAYEQYF. The CDR3 nucleotides are TGCAGCGCCCTGGGAGAGGGGGCTTACGAGCAGTACTTC.

This clonotype has just a few counts. The chain is built from TRBV28 and TRBJ2-3; 8 nucleotides align to TRBD1. Germline CDR1 reads MDHEN; CDR2 reads SYDVKM. V lost 3 bases to trimming and J lost 6 bases; unmatched junction nucleotides: 17. The CDR3 sequence is 18 residues long. CDR3 sequence: CASSFPPLGRGLMDTQYF. In DNA, the CDR3 is TGTGCCAGCAGTTTTCCCCCCCTCGGCAGGGGGCTCATGGATACGCAGTATTTT.